The following is a T cell receptor beta chain sequence with its context. Documented time point: persistent/refractory GD, antithyroid drugs over 5 years with positive TRAb. Extracted PBMC RNA gave rise to the TCR library. Arm-PCR of CDR3 regions with iRepertoire HTBI primers generated TCR beta libraries. TCRdb re-called the multiplex PCR reads with MiXCR, one entry per CDR3 protein. The profile shows 400,000 to 450,000 distinct CDR3 sequences, 23% of them singletons. CDR1 is LNHDA, CDR2 SQIVND, per germline (reference sequence). V was clipped by 7 bases and J by 4 bases; unmatched bases: 11. CDR3 length: 16 residues. This record comes from a study of regulatory T cells in long-lasting Graves disease.

The receptor's source is a female donor with Graves disease. The sequences come from peripheral blood mononuclear cells (PBMCs), collected when the disease was refractory, from a patient treated with antithyroid drugs. The genes are TRBV19 and TRBJ2-5, with 11 bases aligning to TRBD2. The CDR3 DNA sequence: TGTGCCAGTACCCCGGTGGCTAGCGGGAGGCGAGAGACCCAGTACTTC. This gives the protein CASTPVASGRRETQYF.